Below, 10 T cell receptor beta chains from the same sample are listed, as sequenced in a study of OX40 agonist ivuxolimab in advanced cancers. Assay used: immunoSEQ multiplex PCR; TCRdb lists only in-frame clones, some missing. There are about 94,000 clones in the sample; roughly 90% occur only once, and about 3% lies in the top ten. The sample consisted of CD4+ or CD8+ T cells sorted from blood, taken in a trial of the OX40 agonist ivuxolimab. These receptors were obtained from an adult with an advanced solid tumor such as melanoma, head and neck, liver or kidney cancer.

V gene TRBV19 combines with J gene TRBJ1-1; D is unclear. The CDR3 contains 12 residues. With 5 bases removed from V and 7 bases from J, the gap between germline ends came to 11 bases. Germline CDR1 and CDR2: LNHDA and SQIVND (reference sequence). CDR3 in DNA: TGTGCCAGTAGTTTTAGTCGGAGTGAAGCTTTCTTT. It is translated as CASSFSRSEAFF.

The chain uses TRBV11-2 and TRBJ2-7; 9 bases agree with TRBD2. With V trimmed by 0 bases and J by 4 bases, 4 bases remained unmatched. The CDR3 length is 15 residues. The germline CDR1 and CDR2 sequences are SGHAT and FQNNGV. The CDR3 reads CASSLEGGGGYEQYF. CDR3 sequence (DNA): TGTGCCAGCAGCTTAGAAGGCGGGGGGGGTTACGAGCAGTACTTC.

The chain combines TRBV7-9 with TRBJ2-5, with TRBD2 matching 7 bases. Germline V gene lookup returns CDR1 SEHNR and CDR2 FQNEAQ (reference sequence). Losses at the gene ends were 0 bases for V and 4 bases for J; bases not matched to a gene: 2. This CDR3 region has 14 residues. CDR3 protein: CASSLAGRGETQYF. CDR3 in DNA: TGTGCCAGCAGCTTAGCGGGGAGGGGAGAGACCCAGTACTTC.

The chain employs TRBV27 and TRBJ2-2, with D possibly being TRBD2 (5 bases). The ends were cut back, 6 bases at V and 3 bases at J, with 14 bases in the middle. CDR3 size: 15 residues. Germline CDR1 is MNHEY and CDR2 is SMNVEV (reference sequence). The CDR3 sequence: CASSPVLGDTGELFF. In nucleotides, the CDR3 is TGTGCCAGCAGCCCGGTACTAGGTGACACCGGGGAGCTGTTTTTT.

The chain carries TRBV6-6 and TRBJ1-2; no firm D call. This CDR3 comprises 15 residues. V dropped 11 bases and J dropped 3 bases, with 22 bases sitting between them. Looked up from germline, CDR1 is MNHNY and CDR2 is SVGAGI (reference sequence). The CDR3 nucleotides are TGTGCCGCTACCTTTGTCGTGGCAAAAGACTATGGCTACACCTTC. It translates to CAATFVVAKDYGYTF.

The J gene is TRBJ2-3, the V gene TRBV5-5; D might be TRBD1 (5 bases). The CDR3 totals 14 residues. From germline, CDR1 is SGHKS and CDR2 YYEKEE (reference sequence). V lost 4 bases to trimming and J lost 4 bases, with 13 bases between them. The CDR3 sequence: CASSDDSNADTQYF. In DNA, the CDR3 is TGTGCCAGCAGCGATGACAGTAATGCAGATACGCAGTATTTT.

The V gene is TRBV7-9, the J gene TRBJ2-3; D is undetermined. Germline V gene sequence: CDR1 SEHNR, CDR2 FQNEAQ (reference sequence). With 7 bases removed from V and 6 bases from J, the gap between germline ends came to 8 bases. The CDR3 has 11 amino acids. The CDR3 sequence is CASTSRDTQYF. As DNA, the CDR3 is TGTGCCAGCACCTCCCGGGATACGCAGTATTTT.

The gene calls are TRBV9 and TRBJ2-5; possible D gene TRBD2, 6 bases. The CDR3 spans 14 residues. Germline V gene lookup returns CDR1 SGDLS and CDR2 YYNGEE. V lost 4 bases and J 1 base, leaving 11 bases between the germline ends. The CDR3 region has the DNA TGTGCCAGCAGCCCCGTGGGGGGCCAAGAGACCCAGTACTTC. Amino acids: CASSPVGGQETQYF.

This CDR3 is CASSYSTRGEQYF. In nucleotides, the CDR3 is TGTGCCAGCAGTTACTCGACTCGTGGGGAGCAGTACTTC. The V gene is TRBV6-5, the J gene TRBJ2-7; no clear D gene. The germline gives CDR1 MNHEY, CDR2 SVGAGI. The CDR3 spans 13 residues. V lost 0 bases to trimming and J lost 7 bases, with 10 bases between them.

The chain recombines TRBV2 with TRBJ2-7, with TRBD2 matching over 7 bases. J lost 2 bases, V lost 3 bases, and 4 bases had no gene match. The CDR3 has 14 residues. Germline CDR1 is SNHLY and CDR2 is FYNNEI. CDR3 bases: TGTGCCAGCAGTGAGGGTCGGGGGGCCTACGAGCAGTACTTC. It is translated as CASSEGRGAYEQYF.